This T cell receptor (beta chain) came from a study of T cell clonotyping in hematopoietic cell transplantation. General study points: Pathologically expanded recipient clonotypes increased progressively from day 30 to day 180 as diversity fell. At the given depth, recipient repertoires were over 95% de novo clonotypes. Broader posttransplant TCR repertoire diversity was predicted by graft donor and pretransplant recipient Inverse Simpson Index values.

From germline, CDR1 is MGHDK and CDR2 SYGVNS. Trimming removed 5 bases from V and 1 base from J, with 6 bases in between. CDR3 size: 13 residues. Libraries were prepared by immunoSEQ multiplex PCR; TCRdb keeps only in-frame clonotypes and omits some of them. Here the sample spans under 4,000 clones, around 70% being singletons. Recipient blood drawn about 28 days pretransplant and days 30, 100, 180 after. Of note for this clone: Its antigen remains unidentified.

The material was peripheral blood mononuclear cells, obtained 30 days after allogeneic stem cell transplant. This TCR came from a male patient aged 40 to 50 who had an allogeneic stem cell transplant from an unrelated donor, so the T cells may come from the graft donor. Some clones in this sample may be carry-over from other donors' samples. The rearrangement uses TRBV25-1 and TRBJ1-5, with no clear D. The CDR3, as DNA: TGTGCCAGCAGTAGCTGGAGCAATCAGCCCCAGCATTTT. Its protein is CASSSWSNQPQHF.